A single sample gave rise to the 13 T cell receptor beta chains below, sequenced in a study of OX40 agonist ivuxolimab in advanced cancers. Measured with immunoSEQ multiplex PCR; TCRdb has only the in-frame clones, and not every one. Here the sample spans fewer than 80,000 clones, around four fifths being singletons. This specimen was CD4+ or CD8+ T cells sorted from blood, taken in a trial of the OX40 agonist ivuxolimab. Source of these receptors: an adult with an advanced solid tumor such as melanoma, head and neck, liver or kidney cancer.

This chain connects TRBV2 to TRBJ2-2, with D possibly matching TRBD1 (5 bases). Germline assignment: CDR1 SNHLY and CDR2 FYNNEI. Trimming shortened V by 8 bases and J by 3 bases, and 16 bases separated the two germline ends. This CDR3 region has 15 residues. The CDR3 region is CASHLLGAHTGELFF. In DNA, the CDR3 is TGTGCCAGCCATCTGTTAGGGGCCCACACCGGGGAGCTGTTTTTT.

V usage is TRBV11-3 and J usage is TRBJ2-7; no clear D gene. Germline CDR1 SGHNT, CDR2 YENEEA. The CDR3 consists of 14 residues. V lost 1 base and J lost 2, with 9 bases in between. The CDR3 protein is CASSLVLGPYEQYV. In nucleotides, the CDR3 is TGTGCCAGCAGCTTAGTTCTGGGCCCCTACGAGCAGTACGTC.

The rearrangement links TRBV10-3 to TRBJ2-5, with 11 bases identical to TRBD2. The end of the DNA aligns better with TRBJ2-7, so the J call may be wrong. This CDR3 region has 14 residues. Germline-derived CDR1 and CDR2 are ENHRY and SYGVKD. The CDR3 DNA sequence: TGTGCCATCAGCACCGGGACTAGCGGATACGAGCAGTACTTC. This gives the protein CAISTGTSGYEQYF.

V and J are TRBV5-1 and TRBJ2-7, with TRBD1 identical over 9 bases. Germline V gene data show CDR1 as SGHRS and CDR2 as YFSETQ. Trimming at V came to 2 bases and at J to 5 bases, leaving 5 bases not matched to a gene. This CDR3 region has 14 residues. The CDR3 DNA follows: TGCGCCAGCAGCTTTGGACAGGGGAGTAACGAGCAGTACGTC. Protein sequence: CASSFGQGSNEQYV.

In DNA, the CDR3 is TGTGCCAGCAGTTGGGGGGGCACAGATACGCAGTATTTT. It encodes CASSWGGTDTQYF. The genes are TRBV27 and TRBJ2-3, with D tentatively TRBD2 (6 bases). There are 13 residues in the CDR3. Germline V lookup: CDR1 MNHEY, CDR2 SMNVEV (reference sequence). Trimming shortened V by 4 bases and J by 1 base, and 6 bases separated the two germline ends.

As DNA, the CDR3 is TGTGCCAGCAGTTCGGGACAGAGCACAGATACGCAGTATTTT. This encodes CASSSGQSTDTQYF. The chain employs TRBV28 and TRBJ2-3, with 7 bases matching TRBD1. CDR3 size: 14 residues. Germline values: CDR1 MDHEN, CDR2 SYDVKM. J gave up 0 bases and V 4 bases, and 1 base lay outside the gene matches.

The chain is built from TRBV30 and TRBJ2-7; tentative D call: TRBD2 (5 bases). The CDR3 totals 15 residues. V shed 2 bases and J shed 2 bases, with 16 bases lying between them. Germline CDR1 and CDR2: GTSNPN and SVGIG (reference sequence). The DNA for the CDR3 is TGTGCCTGGAGTTGGTTTAGGACTTACCCCTACGAGCAGTACTTC. As protein: CAWSWFRTYPYEQYF.

The table lists this clone with a count of one. A junction boundary mismatches the germline segment, possibly from a read error. This rearrangement joins TRBV7-7 to TRBJ2-1, with 12 bases fitting TRBD2. Germline values: CDR1 SSHAT, CDR2 FNYEAQ (reference sequence). This CDR3 has 16 amino acids. The CDR3 loop reads CASSSLAGGAYNEQFF. Written as DNA, the CDR3 is TGTGCTAGCAGCTCGCTAGCGGGGGGGGCCTACAATGAGCAGTTCTTC.

This chain links TRBV4-3 with TRBJ2-7; 9 bases are shared with TRBD2. Germline-derived CDR1 and CDR2 are LGHNA and YSLEER. The CDR3 runs 15 residues. J gave up 3 bases and V 4 bases, and 7 bases lay outside the gene matches. CDR3 sequence reads: CASSPIAGDGYEQYF. The CDR3 DNA sequence: TGCGCCAGCAGCCCTATAGCGGGAGATGGCTACGAGCAGTACTTC.

This clone was seen once. The V gene is TRBV4-3, the J gene TRBJ2-1; D perhaps matches TRBD2 (6 bases). This CDR3 has 17 residues. Germline lookup yields CDR1 LGHNA and CDR2 YSLEER. V shed 0 bases and J shed 0 bases, with 12 bases lying between them. CDR3: CASSQDIAVSSYNEQFF. The CDR3 region has the DNA TGCGCCAGCAGCCAAGATATAGCGGTGAGCTCCTACAATGAGCAGTTCTTC.

The gene calls are TRBV12-5 and TRBJ2-1; D unclear. The CDR3 has 11 amino acids. Germline V CDR1 and CDR2: LGHNT, FRNRAP. Deletions cut 1 base from V and 7 bases from J, with 2 bases between. CDR3 residues: CASGLANEQFF. The CDR3 nucleotides read TGTGCTAGTGGTTTGGCGAATGAGCAGTTCTTC.

The CDR3 sequence is CASSSPARRSDTQYF. CDR3 nucleotide sequence: TGTGCCAGTAGTAGCCCCGCAAGGAGATCAGATACGCAGTATTTT. The chain employs TRBV19 and TRBJ2-3; D gene uncertain. The CDR3 covers 15 residues. Germline CDR1 and CDR2: LNHDA and SQIVND (reference sequence). V shed 4 bases and J shed 4 bases, with 15 bases lying between them.

The V and J genes are TRBV5-5 and TRBJ2-1; TRBD1 agrees at 8 bases. The trim removed 4 bases at V and 0 bases at J, leaving 6 bases unmatched. CDR1 is SGHKS and CDR2 is YYEKEE in the germline V gene (reference sequence). The CDR3 runs 16 residues. CDR3 residues: CASSRDRSHSYNEQFF. Here the CDR3 DNA reads TGTGCCAGCAGCCGGGACAGGAGTCACTCCTACAATGAGCAGTTCTTC.